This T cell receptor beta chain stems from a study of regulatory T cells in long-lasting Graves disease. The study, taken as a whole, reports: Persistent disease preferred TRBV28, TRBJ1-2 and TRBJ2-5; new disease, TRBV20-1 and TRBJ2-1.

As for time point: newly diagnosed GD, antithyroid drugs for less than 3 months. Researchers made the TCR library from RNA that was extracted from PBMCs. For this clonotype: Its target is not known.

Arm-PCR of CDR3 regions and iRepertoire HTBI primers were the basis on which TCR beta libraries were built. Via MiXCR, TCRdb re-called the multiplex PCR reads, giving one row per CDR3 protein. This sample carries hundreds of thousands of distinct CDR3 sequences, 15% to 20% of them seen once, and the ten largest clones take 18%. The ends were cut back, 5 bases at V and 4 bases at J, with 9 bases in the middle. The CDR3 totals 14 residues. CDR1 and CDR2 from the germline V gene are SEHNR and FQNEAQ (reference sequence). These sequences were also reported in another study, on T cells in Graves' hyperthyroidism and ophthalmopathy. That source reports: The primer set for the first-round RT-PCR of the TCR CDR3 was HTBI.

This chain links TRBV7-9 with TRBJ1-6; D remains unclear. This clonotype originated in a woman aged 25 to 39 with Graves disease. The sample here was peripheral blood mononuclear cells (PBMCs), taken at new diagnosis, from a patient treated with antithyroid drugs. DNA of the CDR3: TGTGCCAGCAGCCCGGCAGGATATAATTCACCCCTCCACTTT. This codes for CASSPAGYNSPLHF. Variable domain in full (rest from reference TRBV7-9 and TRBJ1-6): DTGVSQNPRHKITKRGQNVTFRCDPISEHNRLYWYRQTLGQGPEFLTYFQNEAQLEKSRLLSDRFSAERPKGSFSTLEIQRTEQGDSAMYLCASSPAGYNSPLHFGNGTRLTVT.